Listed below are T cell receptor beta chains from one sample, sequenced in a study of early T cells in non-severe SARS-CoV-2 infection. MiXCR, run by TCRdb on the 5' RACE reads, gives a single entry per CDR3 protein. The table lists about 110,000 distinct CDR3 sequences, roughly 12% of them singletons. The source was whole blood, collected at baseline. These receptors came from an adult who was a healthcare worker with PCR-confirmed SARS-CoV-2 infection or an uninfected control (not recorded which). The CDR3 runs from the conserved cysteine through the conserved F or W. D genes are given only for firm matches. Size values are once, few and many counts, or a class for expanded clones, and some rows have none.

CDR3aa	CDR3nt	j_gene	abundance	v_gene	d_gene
CASSLISPTGELFF	TGTGCCAGCAGTTTAATCAGTCCCACCGGGGAGCTGTTTTTT	TRBJ2-2	few	TRBV27	NA
CASSPRVHTEAFF	TGTGCCAGCAGTCCCAGGGTACACACTGAAGCTTTCTTT	TRBJ1-1	NA	TRBV6-2/TRBV6-3	NA
CASSLVSTEAFF	TGTGCCAGCAGCTTAGTGAGCACTGAAGCTTTCTTT	TRBJ1-1	many	TRBV7-8	NA
CSARQGFEDEKLFF	TGCAGTGCTAGGCAGGGATTTGAGGACGAAAAACTGTTTTTT	TRBJ1-4	few	TRBV20-1	NA
CASSIGGGGSFHEQYF	TGTGCCAGTAGTATAGGGGGCGGCGGGAGTTTCCACGAGCAGTACTTC	TRBJ2-7	NA	TRBV19	TRBD2
CASSVNSNTEAFF	TGTGCCAGCAGCGTAAACTCGAACACTGAAGCTTTCTTT	TRBJ1-1	NA	TRBV9	NA
CASSYPVISGATDTQYF	TGTGCCAGCAGTTACCCCGTAATTAGCGGGGCCACAGATACGCAGTATTTT	TRBJ2-3	NA	TRBV6-6	TRBD2
CASSPWDRGSLYEQYF	TGTGCCAGTAGTCCTTGGGACAGGGGTTCCCTCTACGAGCAGTACTTC	TRBJ2-7	NA	TRBV19	TRBD1
CSFRFGGDTQYF	TGCAGCTTTCGGTTTGGCGGAGATACGCAGTATTTT	TRBJ2-3	NA	TRBV29-1	NA
CASSYSGTGKGYTF	TGTGCCAGCAGTTATTCCGGGACAGGGAAAGGCTACACCTTC	TRBJ1-2	few	TRBV6-5	TRBD1
CSVPFSGSLNEQFF	TGCAGTGTCCCCTTTAGCGGGAGTTTGAATGAGCAGTTCTTC	TRBJ2-1	few	TRBV20-1	TRBD2
CSARDPRQGSTGELFF	TGCAGTGCTAGAGATCCGAGACAGGGTAGTACCGGGGAGCTGTTTTTT	TRBJ2-2	few	TRBV20-1	TRBD1
CASSLGQWGPYGYTF	TGTGCCAGCAGTTTGGGACAGTGGGGACCATATGGCTACACCTTC	TRBJ1-2	many	TRBV12-3/TRBV12-4	TRBD1
CASSLGRAAGELFF	TGTGCCAGCAGTTTAGGCAGGGCGGCCGGGGAGCTGTTTTTT	TRBJ2-2	few	TRBV12-3/TRBV12-4	NA
CASSYRGAGTYEQYF	TGTGCCAGCAGTTACCGCGGAGCGGGAACCTACGAGCAGTACTTC	TRBJ2-7	NA	TRBV6-5	TRBD2
CASSYSNPAEAFF	TGTGCCAGCAGTTACTCGAACCCCGCTGAAGCTTTCTTT	TRBJ1-1	NA	TRBV6-5	NA
CASSFKASWDRGETQYF	TGTGCCAGCAGCTTCAAAGCCTCTTGGGACAGAGGAGAGACCCAGTACTTC	TRBJ2-5	few	TRBV11-2	TRBD1
CASSPPGGRNNSPLHF	TGTGCCAGCAGCCCTCCGGGGGGCCGCAATAATTCACCCCTCCACTTT	TRBJ1-6	NA	TRBV3-1	NA
CASSQDSDSFYGYTF	TGCGCCAGCAGCCAAGATAGCGACAGCTTCTATGGCTACACCTTC	TRBJ1-2	NA	TRBV4-1	NA
CASSIRAAGGSDEQFF	TGTGCCAGTAGTATTCGGGCAGCGGGGGGCTCCGATGAGCAGTTCTTC	TRBJ2-1	few	TRBV19	TRBD2
CASSVVEGYGYTF	TGTGCCAGCAGCGTAGTTGAGGGCTATGGCTACACCTTC	TRBJ1-2	NA	TRBV9	NA
CAIRGTGALDEQYF	TGTGCCATCAGGGGGACAGGGGCTCTGGACGAGCAGTACTTC	TRBJ2-7	NA	TRBV10-3	TRBD1
CASGNFQPQHF	TGTGCCAGCGGGAATTTCCAGCCCCAGCATTTT	TRBJ1-5	NA	TRBV6-5	NA
CASSRDRGLWSGELFF	TGTGCCAGCAGTCGCGACAGGGGGCTATGGTCCGGGGAGCTGTTTTTT	TRBJ2-2	NA	TRBV6-5	TRBD1
CASSFQGGDIQYF	TGTGCCAGCAGCTTCCAGGGAGGGGACATTCAGTACTTC	TRBJ2-4	many	TRBV7-9	TRBD2
CASSSTVGPAPGTQYF	TGTGCCAGCAGCTCCACCGTGGGGCCGGCGCCGGGTACGCAGTATTTT	TRBJ2-3	few	TRBV7-6	NA
CSARRTGELFF	TGCAGTGCTAGACGGACCGGGGAGCTGTTTTTT	TRBJ2-2	NA	TRBV20-1	NA
CASSGNTGQPSNSGANVLTF	TGTGCCAGCAGCGGTAACACGGGACAGCCATCAAACTCTGGGGCCAACGTCCTGACTTTC	TRBJ2-6	many	TRBV7-9	TRBD1
CASSPTSGNGDTQYF	TGTGCTAGCAGCCCGACTAGCGGGAATGGAGATACGCAGTATTTT	TRBJ2-3	many	TRBV7-7	TRBD2
CASSLKVRDPMISEQYF	TGTGCCAGCAGCTTAAAGGTCCGGGACCCCATGATAAGCGAGCAGTACTTC	TRBJ2-7	few	TRBV7-2	NA
CASSVVDVASPLHF	TGTGCCAGCAGCGTAGTCGATGTGGCGTCACCCCTCCACTTT	TRBJ1-6	few	TRBV9	NA
CASGPGGYEQYF	TGCGCCAGTGGACCGGGCGGCTACGAGCAGTACTTC	TRBJ2-7	NA	TRBV5-1	NA
CASSSRGGTEAFF	TGTGCCAGCAGCTCCAGGGGCGGGACTGAAGCTTTCTTT	TRBJ1-1	many	TRBV7-9	NA
CASSATGGRPEAFF	TGCGCCAGCAGTGCGACAGGGGGTAGGCCTGAAGCTTTCTTT	TRBJ1-1	few	TRBV10-2	TRBD1
CASSSPWGDSEYF	TGTGCCAGCAGCTCCCCCTGGGGGGACAGCGAGTACTTC	TRBJ2-7	many	TRBV5-5	NA
CASSVDRGQYTGELFF	TGTGCCAGCAGCGTGGACAGGGGGCAATACACCGGGGAGCTGTTTTTT	TRBJ2-2	few	TRBV5-4	TRBD1
CASSPGTGGGEQYF	TGCGCCAGCAGCCCGGGGACAGGGGGCGGCGAGCAGTACTTC	TRBJ2-7	many	TRBV5-1	TRBD1
CASSIMDGARAKNIQYF	TGTGCCAGTAGTATCATGGACGGGGCGAGGGCCAAAAACATTCAGTACTTC	TRBJ2-4	NA	TRBV19	NA
CSVEGPYGYTF	TGCAGCGTTGAAGGGCCCTATGGCTACACCTTC	TRBJ1-2	few	TRBV29-1	NA
CASSTGTGGRNTEAFF	TGTGCCAGCAGCACCGGGACAGGGGGCCGGAACACTGAAGCTTTCTTT	TRBJ1-1	NA	TRBV28	TRBD1
CASSLGGTSASKNIQYF	TGTGCCAGCAGCTTAGGGGGGACTAGCGCATCCAAAAACATTCAGTACTTC	TRBJ2-4	NA	TRBV11-3	TRBD2
CASSEFRGPRNTEAFF	TGTGCCAGCAGTGAATTTCGGGGGCCTAGGAACACTGAAGCTTTCTTT	TRBJ1-1	NA	TRBV25-1	NA
CASSQGGLVRNEQFF	TGTGCCAGCAGCCAAGGTGGACTAGTGCGGAATGAGCAGTTCTTC	TRBJ2-1	NA	TRBV3-1	TRBD2
CASSLNGHGSDEQYF	TGCGCCAGCAGCTTGAACGGACACGGTAGCGACGAGCAGTACTTC	TRBJ2-7	NA	TRBV5-1	NA
CANPLEGGIYEQFF	TGTGCCAACCCCCTCGAGGGAGGTATCTATGAGCAGTTCTTC	TRBJ2-1	few	TRBV28	NA
CASSSDGGRVMRYF	TGTGCCAGCAGCTCGGACGGGGGCCGCGTCATGCGGTATTTT	TRBJ2-3	few	TRBV7-2	NA
CASSLSNLEGETQYF	TGTGCCAGCAGCTTAAGTAATCTAGAGGGAGAGACCCAGTACTTC	TRBJ2-5	few	TRBV7-3	NA
CAWSTQPIDTQYF	TGTGCCTGGAGTACCCAACCGATTGACACGCAGTATTTT	TRBJ2-3	few	TRBV30	NA
CSVTGLAGDTGELFF	TGCAGCGTCACCGGACTAGCGGGAGACACCGGGGAGCTGTTTTTT	TRBJ2-2	many	TRBV29-1	TRBD2
CASSLRSSGNTIYF	TGTGCCAGCAGCCTACGGAGCTCTGGAAACACCATATATTTT	TRBJ1-3	few	TRBV11-2	NA
CASSLVLRDSGWDYGYTF	TGTGCCAGCAGTCTCGTGCTCAGGGACAGCGGCTGGGACTATGGCTACACCTTC	TRBJ1-2	NA	TRBV6-2/TRBV6-3	TRBD1
CASRAGSSYNSPLHF	TGTGCCAGCAGGGCAGGGAGCTCCTATAATTCACCCCTCCACTTT	TRBJ1-6	few	TRBV6-5	NA
CASSPAGQDYSPLHF	TGTGCCAGCTCACCGGCCGGACAGGATTATTCACCCCTCCACTTT	TRBJ1-6	NA	TRBV18	TRBD1
CASSLWLEQTYEQYF	TGTGCCAGCAGCTTATGGCTAGAACAGACCTACGAGCAGTACTTC	TRBJ2-7	NA	TRBV11-2	NA
CASSFWTPNTEAFF	TGCGCCAGCAGCTTTTGGACTCCTAACACTGAAGCTTTCTTT	TRBJ1-1	NA	TRBV5-1	NA
CSVVLAGGPYQVQFF	TGCAGCGTAGTCCTAGCGGGAGGGCCCTATCAAGTGCAGTTCTTC	TRBJ2-1	many	TRBV29-1	TRBD2
CASSKTGTPLEQYF	TGTGCCAGCAGCAAAACCGGGACACCCCTCGAGCAGTACTTC	TRBJ2-7	few	TRBV11-2	NA
CASSWYAGTFRGGEQYF	TGTGCCAGCAGTTGGTACGCAGGGACCTTCCGGGGAGGCGAGCAGTACTTC	TRBJ2-7	few	TRBV6-2/TRBV6-3	NA
CASSGGTSGTRDTQYF	TGTGCCAGCAGTGGAGGGACTAGCGGGACTCGGGATACGCAGTATTTT	TRBJ2-3	NA	TRBV6-1	TRBD2